Listed here are 3 T cell receptor beta chains from one sample, sequenced in a study of blood T cell repertoires in COVID-19 (TCRdb year 2020). The method was the immunoSEQ multiplex PCR assay. TCRdb provides this immuneACCESS table in a form limited to in-frame rearrangements. Some clones are lacking; in checked studies, under half of them reflect an unresolved V gene, and why the rest are absent is not known. Within this sample are about 370,000 clones, with around 92% of them counted one time only. 1.7% of the sample belongs to the ten largest clones. Sequencing was done on a sample of PBMCs or T cells enriched from blood (not recorded which). All receptors derive from a woman under 40 who had recovered from COVID-19.

V gene TRBV27 combines with J gene TRBJ1-5, with TRBD1 matching over 7 bases. The V gene end was trimmed by 5 bases and the J gene end by 2 bases; junction bases not matched to a gene: 9. Germline V gene lookup returns CDR1 MNHEY and CDR2 SMNVEV (reference sequence). The CDR3 loop spans 16 amino acids. In DNA form, the CDR3 reads TGTGCCAGCAGTGCAGTAGACAGGGTTGGCAATCAGCCCCAGCATTTT. This codes for CASSAVDRVGNQPQHF.

The gene calls are TRBV19 and TRBJ2-7; D is uncertain. In germline, CDR1 is LNHDA, CDR2 SQIVND (reference sequence). Trimming took 6 bases from V and 3 from J, leaving 6 bases between them. This CDR3 comprises 11 residues. The CDR3 coding sequence is TGTGCCAGTAGGACTGACTACGAGCAGTACTTC. Protein sequence: CASRTDYEQYF.

The chain is built from TRBV29-1 and TRBJ2-1; D remains unclear. V was clipped by 6 bases and J by 4 bases, with 16 bases between them. CDR1 is SQVTM and CDR2 is ANQGSEA in the germline V gene. The CDR3 extends over 14 amino acids. The CDR3 spells CSVTVQPRYNEQFF. CDR3 bases: TGCAGCGTGACCGTACAACCGCGGTACAATGAGCAGTTCTTC.